The entry below gives a single T cell receptor (beta chain) sequence along with its context. Its antigen is not known. Relative to the germline gene, one junction end is altered; a read error may explain this. This sample is part of a study of blood T cells in healthy people across ages. Whole-study findings and limits: More naive CD4+ cells and higher diversity marked long-lived donors relative to aged donors. With age, beta diversity per million T cells declined roughly linearly, significantly by about 37.

No fewer than 5.5 micrograms of total RNA were isolated from every sample. A second PCR of 7 to 11 cycles used a sample-barcoded 5' primer and a J-beta primer mix. A 12-random-nucleotide template-switch adaptor tagged each cDNA molecule. TCRdb re-analysed the 5' RACE reads in MiXCR, keeping a single row per CDR3 protein. The data hold about 780,000 distinct CDR3 sequences, with about 59% observed a single time. CDR3 length: 17 residues. In germline, CDR1 is SGHDN, CDR2 FVKESK. The chain links TRBV14 to TRBJ2-3, with D perhaps TRBD1 (5 bases). The sequencing sample was made of blood. The source of this sequence is a man aged 30 to 39 in good health. CDR3 bases: TGTGCCAGTAGCCAAGTTGTAGTGGGGCCCCGCACAGATACGCAGTATTTT. Encoded protein: CASSQVVVGPRTDTQYF.